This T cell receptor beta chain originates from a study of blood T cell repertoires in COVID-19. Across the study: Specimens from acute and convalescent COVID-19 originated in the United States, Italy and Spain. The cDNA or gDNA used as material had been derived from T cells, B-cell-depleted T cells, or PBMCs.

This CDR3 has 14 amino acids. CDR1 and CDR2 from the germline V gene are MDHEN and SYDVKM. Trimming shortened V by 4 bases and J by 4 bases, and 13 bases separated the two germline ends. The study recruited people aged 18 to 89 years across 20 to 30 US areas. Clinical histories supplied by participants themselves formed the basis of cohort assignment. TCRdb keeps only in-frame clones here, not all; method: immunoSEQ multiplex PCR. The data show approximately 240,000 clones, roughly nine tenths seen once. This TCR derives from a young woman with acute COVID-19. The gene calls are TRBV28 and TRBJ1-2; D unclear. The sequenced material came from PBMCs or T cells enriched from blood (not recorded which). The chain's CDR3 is CASSSPPRGYGYTF. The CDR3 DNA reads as TGTGCCAGCAGTTCCCCCCCGCGGGGCTATGGCTACACCTTC.